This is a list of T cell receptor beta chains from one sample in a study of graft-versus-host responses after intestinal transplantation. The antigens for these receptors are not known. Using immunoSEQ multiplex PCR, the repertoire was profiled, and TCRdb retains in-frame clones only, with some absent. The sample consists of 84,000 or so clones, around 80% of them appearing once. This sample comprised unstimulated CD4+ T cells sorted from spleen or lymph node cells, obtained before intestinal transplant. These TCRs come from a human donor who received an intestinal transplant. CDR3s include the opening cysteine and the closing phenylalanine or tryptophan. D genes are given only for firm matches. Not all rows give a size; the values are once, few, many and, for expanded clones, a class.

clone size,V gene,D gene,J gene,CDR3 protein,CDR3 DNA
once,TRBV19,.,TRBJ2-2,CATKGGLAASGELFF,TGTGCCACCAAAGGGGGGCTAGCGGCGAGCGGGGAGCTGTTTTTT
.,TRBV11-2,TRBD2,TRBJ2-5,CASSLERTSGWETQYF,TGTGCCAGCAGCTTGGAGAGGACTAGCGGTTGGGAGACCCAGTACTTC
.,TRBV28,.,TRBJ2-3,CASSWGGGDTQYF,TGTGCCAGTTCGTGGGGAGGAGGAGATACGCAGTATTTT
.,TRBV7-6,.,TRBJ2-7,CASSRQGYEQYF,TGTGCCAGCAGCCGGCAGGGCTACGAGCAGTACTTC
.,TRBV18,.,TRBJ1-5,CASSPDGRRNQPQHF,TGTGCCAGCTCACCGGACGGACGGAGGAATCAGCCCCAGCATTTT
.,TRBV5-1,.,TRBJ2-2,CASSLGANTGELFF,TGCGCCAGCAGCTTGGGCGCTAACACCGGGGAGCTGTTTTTT
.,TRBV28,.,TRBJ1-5,CATAGDGGGQPQHF,TGTGCCACCGCCGGGGACGGGGGGGGACAGCCCCAGCATTTT
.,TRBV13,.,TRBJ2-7,CASSLGRYSYEQYF,TGTGCCAGCAGCTTAGGCAGGTACTCCTACGAGCAGTACTTC
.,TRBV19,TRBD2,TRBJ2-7,CASSMGTREREQYF,TGTGCCAGTAGTATGGGGACTAGAGAACGCGAGCAGTACTTC
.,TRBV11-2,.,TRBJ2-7,CASSVDSLEQYF,TGTGCCAGCAGCGTCGACAGTCTCGAGCAGTACTTC
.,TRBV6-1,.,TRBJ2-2,CASSEKFGLYTGELFF,TGTGCCAGCAGTGAAAAATTTGGGCTTTACACCGGGGAGCTGTTTTTT
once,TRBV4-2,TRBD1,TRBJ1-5,CASSYGQGHDQPQHF,TGTGCCAGCAGTTACGGACAGGGGCACGATCAGCCCCAGCATTTT
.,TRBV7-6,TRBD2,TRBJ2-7,CASSTGTSGGDYEQYF,TGTGCCAGCAGCACGGGGACTAGCGGGGGGGACTACGAGCAGTACTTC
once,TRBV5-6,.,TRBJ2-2,CASSLKGGNTGELFF,TGTGCCAGCAGCTTGAAAGGGGGGAACACCGGGGAGCTGTTTTTT
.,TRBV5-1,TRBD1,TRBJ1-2,CASSLGQASGGYTF,TGCGCCAGCAGCCTCGGACAGGCCTCGGGTGGCTACACCTTC
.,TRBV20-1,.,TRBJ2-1,CSVSRGNEQFF,TGCAGTGTCAGTAGGGGTAATGAGCAGTTCTTC
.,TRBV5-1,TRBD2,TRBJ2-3,CASSLAGGRARGDTQYF,TGCGCCAGCAGCTTGGCCGGGGGGAGGGCCCGTGGAGATACGCAGTATTTT
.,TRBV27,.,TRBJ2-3,CASSFLAGQPAQYF,TGTGCCAGCAGTTTCCTTGCGGGCCAGCCTGCGCAGTATTTT
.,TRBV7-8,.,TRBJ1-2,CASSLDREAGYTF,TGTGCCAGCAGCTTAGACAGGGAAGCAGGCTACACCTTC
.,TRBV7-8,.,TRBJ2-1,CASSSGYNEQFF,TGTGCCAGCAGTTCAGGTTACAATGAGCAGTTCTTC
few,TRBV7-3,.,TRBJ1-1,CASSLNKGAEAFF,TGTGCCAGCAGCTTAAACAAGGGAGCTGAAGCTTTCTTT
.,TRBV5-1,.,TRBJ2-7,CASSLVGGQDEQYF,TGCGCCAGCAGCTTAGTCGGGGGGCAGGACGAGCAGTACTTC
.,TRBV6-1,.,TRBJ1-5,CASSPGTSSNQPQHF,TGTGCCAGCAGTCCAGGGACATCCAGCAATCAGCCCCAGCATTTT
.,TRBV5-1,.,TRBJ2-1,CASSLEGQRVHEQFF,TGCGCCAGCAGCCTGGAGGGACAGAGGGTCCATGAGCAGTTCTTC
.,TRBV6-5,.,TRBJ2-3,CASSYGDFSTDTQYF,TGTGCCAGCAGTTACGGGGACTTTAGCACAGATACGCAGTATTTT
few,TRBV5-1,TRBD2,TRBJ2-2,CASSAGTRSTGELFF,TGCGCCAGCAGCGCCGGGACTAGGTCAACCGGGGAGCTGTTTTTT
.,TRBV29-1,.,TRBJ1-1,CSVGGRLNTEAFF,TGCAGCGTGGGGGGACGGTTGAACACTGAAGCTTTCTTT
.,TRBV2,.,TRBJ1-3,CASSGPGATGNTIYF,TGTGCCAGCAGTGGACCAGGGGCAACTGGAAACACCATATATTTT
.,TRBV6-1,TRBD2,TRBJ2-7,CASSVAGGTYEQYF,TGTGCCAGCAGTGTAGCGGGGGGGACCTACGAGCAGTACTTC
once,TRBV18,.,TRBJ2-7,CASSPTPTGDDYEQYF,TGTGCCAGCTCACCAACTCCGACAGGTGATGACTACGAGCAGTACTTC
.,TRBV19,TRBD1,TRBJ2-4,CASSIFGTGGKNIQYF,TGTGCCAGTAGTATATTCGGGACAGGGGGCAAAAACATTCAGTACTTC
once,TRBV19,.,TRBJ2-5,CASSIAGVETQYF,TGTGCCAGTAGTATTGCCGGGGTGGAGACCCAGTACTTC
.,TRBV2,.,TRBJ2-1,CASSEETPAGNEQFF,TGTGCCAGCAGTGAAGAGACACCGGCCGGCAATGAGCAGTTCTTC
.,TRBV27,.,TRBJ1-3,CASSLRGSGNTIYF,TGTGCCAGCAGTTTAAGGGGCTCTGGAAACACCATATATTTT
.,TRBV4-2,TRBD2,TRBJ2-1,CASSHPGLAASYNEQFF,TGTGCCAGCAGCCATCCGGGACTAGCGGCCTCCTACAATGAGCAGTTCTTC
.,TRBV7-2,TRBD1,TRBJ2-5,CASSALGTGGPETQYF,TGTGCCAGCAGCGCCCTAGGGACAGGGGGGCCGGAGACCCAGTACTTC
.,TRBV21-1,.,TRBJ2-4,CASGTGRRENIQYF,TGTGCCAGCGGGACAGGGAGGAGGGAAAACATTCAGTACTTC
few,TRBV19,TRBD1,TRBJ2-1,CASSGTGGREQFF,TGTGCCAGTTCCGGGACAGGGGGACGTGAGCAGTTCTTC
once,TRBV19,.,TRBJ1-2,CASSISSSGIRNYGYTF,TGTGCCAGTAGTATTAGTTCGTCAGGGATTAGAAACTATGGCTACACCTTC
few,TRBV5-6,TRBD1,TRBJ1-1,CASRGGQGAPAAFF,TGTGCCAGCAGGGGGGGACAGGGGGCGCCGGCCGCTTTCTTT
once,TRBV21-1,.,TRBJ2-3,CASSTLPLAGGSTDTQYF,TGTGCCAGCAGCACCTTGCCACTAGCGGGAGGAAGCACAGATACGCAGTATTTT
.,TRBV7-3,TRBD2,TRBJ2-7,CASSSGSGSREQYF,TGTGCCAGCAGCTCCGGGAGCGGGAGCCGCGAGCAGTACTTC
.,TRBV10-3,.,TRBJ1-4,CAISSGATNEKLFF,TGTGCCATCAGCTCAGGGGCAACTAATGAAAAACTGTTTTTT
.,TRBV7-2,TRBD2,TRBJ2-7,CASSLTGGTYEQYF,TGTGCCAGCAGCTTGACGGGGGGTACCTACGAGCAGTACTTC
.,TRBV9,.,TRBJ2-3,CASSARGDRSTDTQYF,TGTGCCAGCAGCGCGCGGGGGGACAGAAGCACAGATACGCAGTATTTT
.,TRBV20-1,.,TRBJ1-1,CSARDRGEAFF,TGCAGTGCTAGAGACCGGGGAGAAGCTTTCTTT
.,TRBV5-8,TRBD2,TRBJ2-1,CASSQLAGGLNEQFF,TGTGCCAGCAGCCAGTTAGCGGGGGGGCTAAATGAGCAGTTCTTC
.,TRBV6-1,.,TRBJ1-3,CASSGQSGGNTIYF,TGTGCCAGCAGCGGACAGTCAGGTGGAAACACCATATATTTT